Following are 32 T cell receptor beta chains from one sample sequenced in a study of blood T cells in healthy people across ages. Alongside a J-beta primer mix, a sample-barcoded 5' primer served in a second PCR lasting 7 to 11 cycles. TCRdb reprocessed the 5' RACE reads via MiXCR and lists one record per CDR3 protein. The sample shows hundreds of thousands of distinct CDR3 sequences, over 20% of them seen only once. Input material: blood. Source of these receptors: a man aged 65 to 79 in good health.

This clonotype was detected ten times or more. V gene TRBV28 combines with J gene TRBJ2-7, with 12 bases matching TRBD2. The V gene end was trimmed by 4 bases and the J gene end by 2 bases; junction bases not matched to a gene: 3. The CDR3 spans 15 residues. The germline CDR1 and CDR2 sequences are MDHEN and SYDVKM. CDR3 sequence (DNA): TGTGCCAGCAGTTATCTAGCGGGAGGGCCCTACGAGCAGTACTTC. It is translated as CASSYLAGGPYEQYF.

The table lists this clonotype with many counts. The chain recombines TRBV28 with TRBJ2-7; D gene unclear. This CDR3 has 15 amino acids. The V end lost 4 bases, the J end lost 0 bases, and 13 bases lay between the germline ends. The germline CDR1 and CDR2 sequences are MDHEN and SYDVKM. The CDR3, as DNA: TGTGCCAGCAGTTCTAAGGCGATCCTCTCCTACGAGCAGTACTTC. Residues: CASSSKAILSYEQYF.

This clonotype was seen more than once but under ten times. The chain carries TRBV3-1 and TRBJ1-4; D not certain. Germline CDR1 reads LGHDT; CDR2 reads YNNKEL (reference sequence). V gave up 3 bases and J gave up 5 bases, with 13 bases separating them. The CDR3 has 15 amino acids. The CDR3 region has the DNA TGTGCCAGCAGCCAGTTAGACACGAGGAATGAAAAACTGTTTTTT. It translates to CASSQLDTRNEKLFF.

This clonotype was observed many times. The gene calls are TRBV12-5 and TRBJ2-1; D uncertain. Between the trimmed V and J ends, which lost 1 base and 9 bases, there was a span of 10 bases. CDR1 is LGHNT, CDR2 FRNRAP, per germline. This CDR3 spans 13 amino acids. The CDR3 region has the DNA TGTGCTAGTGGTTTGGAGGTCGGAGTTGAGCAGTTCTTC. Protein: CASGLEVGVEQFF.

V gene TRBV12-3 or TRBV12-4 combines with J gene TRBJ2-5; 7 bases are shared with TRBD2. The J call is doubtful: the DNA matches TRBJ2-1 better. This CDR3 comprises 12 residues. CDR3 nucleotide sequence: TGTGCCAGCAGTTTTGCGGGAGATGAGCAGTTCTTC. This gives the protein CASSFAGDEQFF.

This clonotype appeared a few times. The chain uses TRBV28 and TRBJ2-3; 11 bases map to TRBD2. The length of the CDR3 is 16 residues. J gave up 4 bases and V 1 base, and 4 bases lay outside the gene matches. In germline, CDR1 is MDHEN, CDR2 SYDVKM. As DNA, the CDR3 is TGTGCCAGCAGTTTATTGGTTAGCGGGAGGGCAGATACGCAGTATTTT. Protein sequence: CASSLLVSGRADTQYF.

The rearrangement links TRBV7-9 to TRBJ1-4, with D tentatively TRBD1 (6 bases). In germline, CDR1 is SEHNR, CDR2 FQNEAQ (reference sequence). V gave up 5 bases and J gave up 7 bases, with 17 bases separating them. This CDR3 has 15 residues. The CDR3 coding sequence is TGTGCCAGCAGCCTATTGATCGCAGGGGTTGAAAAACTGTTTTTT. Translating it yields CASSLLIAGVEKLFF.

This clonotype appeared a few times. The V and J genes are TRBV29-1 and TRBJ2-5; no clear D gene. Trimming stripped 6 bases from V and 2 bases from J, with 16 bases between. Germline V CDR1 and CDR2: SQVTM, ANQGSEA. There are 14 residues in the CDR3. CDR3 in DNA: TGCAGCGTCGGGCTGGGGTTGGGGCAAGAGACCCAGTACTTC. Its translation: CSVGLGLGQETQYF.

The chain links TRBV13 to TRBJ1-2, with a weak D call TRBD1 (5 bases). Per germline, CDR1 PRHDT and CDR2 FYEKMQ (reference sequence). V was pared by 0 bases and J by 10 bases, with 12 bases between. The CDR3 totals 13 residues. The CDR3 protein is CASSLGVEGPYTF. CDR3 coding DNA: TGTGCCAGCAGCTTAGGGGTGGAGGGACCCTACACCTTC.

In this sample, this clonotype turned up a few times. The rearrangement joins TRBV29-1 to TRBJ2-5; D is possibly TRBD2 (6 bases). The ends were cut back, 3 bases at V and 7 bases at J, with 15 bases in the middle. This CDR3 is 13 amino acids long. Germline CDR1 reads SQVTM; CDR2 reads ANQGSEA. This chain's CDR3 is CSVDWRVPGTQYF. The CDR3 DNA follows: TGCAGCGTTGATTGGAGGGTCCCCGGGACCCAGTACTTC.

This clonotype was counted only a few times. A read error is possible here, since a much larger clone lies one base away. The V gene is TRBV27, the J gene TRBJ2-7, with 10 bases fitting TRBD1. The CDR3 spans 13 residues. From germline, CDR1 is MNHEY and CDR2 SMNVEV (reference sequence). In DNA form, the CDR3 reads TGTGCCGGCAGTAAGGGACAGGGGAACGAGCAGTACTTC. Its translation is CAGSKGQGNEQYF.

The chain couples TRBV25-1 to TRBJ1-5, with D possibly being TRBD1 (5 bases). Per the germline V gene, CDR1 is MGHDK and CDR2 is SYGVNS. The CDR3 contains 13 residues. Trimming took off 4 bases at V and 9 bases at J, with 13 bases between the two ends. The DNA of the CDR3 is TGTGCCAGCAGTGGGGGGGTCGAAGGGCCCCAGCATTTT. Translating it yields CASSGGVEGPQHF.

This chain uses TRBV29-1 with TRBJ2-5, with D perhaps matching TRBD2 (6 bases). The V end was cut by 7 bases, the J end by 2 bases, with 8 bases between. Germline V gene lookup returns CDR1 SQVTM and CDR2 ANQGSEA. CDR3 length: 11 amino acids. CDR3 protein: CSGREQETQYF. DNA of the CDR3: TGCAGCGGGAGGGAGCAAGAGACCCAGTACTTC.

Here the CDR3 reads CASRRTSTEQYF. CDR3 DNA sequence: TGTGCCAGCAGGCGAACTAGCACCGAGCAGTACTTC. V is TRBV12-3 or TRBV12-4 and J is TRBJ2-7; D may be TRBD2 (6 bases). The CDR3 has 12 residues. The ends were cut back, 6 bases at V and 6 bases at J, with 12 bases in the middle.

As to this clonotype: A much larger clone is a single base away; this may be a read error. The DNA of the CDR3 is TGTGCCAGCAGCCAAGGGCTAATCATTCGCACCTACGAGCAGTACTTC. Its translation: CASSQGLIIRTYEQYF. The rearrangement uses TRBV4-2 and TRBJ2-7; D ambiguous. Germline V gives CDR1 LGHNA, CDR2 YNFKEQ. The CDR3 loop spans 16 amino acids. Trimming shortened V by 1 base and J by 2 bases, and 15 bases separated the two germline ends.

This chain links TRBV7-2 with TRBJ2-7, with TRBD2 matching 11 bases. The end of the DNA fits TRBJ2-1 better, so the J call may be wrong. Germline CDR1 is SGHTA and CDR2 is FQGNSA. The CDR3 length is 16 residues. The CDR3 DNA reads TGTGCCAGCAGCTCAGAAGGACTAGCGGGCCCTTTCGAGCAGTTCTTC. Translation gives CASSSEGLAGPFEQFF.

The chain carries TRBV10-3 and TRBJ2-1; 10 nucleotides line up with TRBD2. V lost 6 bases, J lost 1 base, and 6 bases stayed unmatched. The germline V gene encodes CDR1 ENHRY and CDR2 SYGVKD. CDR3 length: 16 amino acids. The CDR3 sequence is CAISPGTSVSYNEQFF. CDR3 nucleotides: TGTGCCATCAGCCCTGGGACTAGCGTGTCCTACAATGAGCAGTTCTTC.

This rearrangement joins TRBV3-1 to TRBJ1-1; D unresolved. V lost 1 base to trimming and J lost 3 bases, with 9 bases between them. Looked up from germline, CDR1 is LGHDT and CDR2 is YNNKEL (reference sequence). CDR3 length: 14 residues. The CDR3 nucleotides read TGTGCCAGCAGCCAAGTCGGTCCCGACACTGAAGCTTTCTTT. Its translation is CASSQVGPDTEAFF.

This chain uses TRBV5-6 with TRBJ2-5; TRBD2 is a possible D gene (5 bases). The J call may be faulty, since TRBJ2-1 better matches the DNA end. The CDR3 is 16 amino acids. The germline gives CDR1 SGHDT, CDR2 YYEEEE. In nucleotides, the CDR3 is TGTGCCAGCAGCTTGGCCCGCAGCGGTACGGCGGGTGAGCAGTTCTTC. Translation gives CASSLARSGTAGEQFF.

This clonotype was seen a few times. This sequence joins TRBV20-1 and TRBJ2-5; 9 nucleotides align to TRBD1. CDR1 is DFQATT, CDR2 SNEGSKA, per germline (reference sequence). Trimming at V came to 6 bases and at J to 5 bases, leaving 7 bases not matched to a gene. The CDR3 loop spans 13 amino acids. CDR3 protein: CSANYRGRETQYF. For the CDR3, the DNA is TGCAGTGCAAACTACAGGGGGCGTGAGACCCAGTACTTC.

The table lists this clonotype with a few counts. This sequence joins TRBV6-2 or TRBV6-3 and TRBJ2-7; 9 bases are shared with TRBD2. V shed 2 bases and J 2 bases; nucleotides not matched to a gene: 1. Germline V gene lookup returns CDR1 MNHEY and CDR2 SVGEGT. This CDR3 has 14 amino acids. The CDR3 nucleotides are TGTGCCAGCAGTTACGAGCGGGGGGCCTACGAGCAGTACTTC. Translation gives CASSYERGAYEQYF.

This clonotype showed up just a few times. This chain links TRBV6-2 or TRBV6-3 with TRBJ1-4; a weak D match, TRBD1 (6 bases). Germline V gives CDR1 MNHEY, CDR2 SVGEGT. There are 14 residues in the CDR3. Trimming took 10 bases from V and 4 from J, leaving 16 bases between them. As DNA, the CDR3 is TGTGCCACACACAGGACAGCAAGTAATGAAAAACTGTTTTTT. Encoded protein: CATHRTASNEKLFF.

This clonotype was recorded a few times. The rearrangement uses TRBV5-1 and TRBJ2-5; D is perhaps TRBD1 (6 bases). The germline V and J ends were trimmed by 0 bases and 5 bases, with 14 bases remaining between them. The CDR3 consists of 15 residues. In germline, CDR1 is SGHRS, CDR2 YFSETQ. The CDR3 DNA follows: TGCGCCAGCAGCTTGGTCGCAGGGGAAGGGGAGACCCAGTACTTC. Translation gives CASSLVAGEGETQYF.

J is TRBJ1-4 and V is TRBV5-1, with D unresolved. V shed 0 bases and J shed 4 bases, with 4 bases lying between them. Germline loops: CDR1 SGHRS, CDR2 YFSETQ. CDR3 length: 13 residues. The CDR3 loop reads CASSLDHNEKLFF. The CDR3 region has the DNA TGCGCCAGCAGCTTGGACCATAATGAAAAACTGTTTTTT.

This clonotype showed up just a few times. CDR3 loop: CSVRARGATNEKLFF. In nucleotides, the CDR3 is TGCAGCGTTCGGGCCCGGGGGGCAACTAATGAAAAACTGTTTTTT. V gene TRBV29-1 combines with J gene TRBJ1-4; D possibly corresponds to TRBD1 (5 bases). This CDR3 has 15 amino acids. V was clipped by 5 bases and J by 0 bases, with 13 bases between them. CDR1 and CDR2 (germline): SQVTM, ANQGSEA.

This clonotype was found many times. The chain is built from TRBV4-1 and TRBJ2-2; D unresolved. The V gene's germline CDR1 is MGHRA and CDR2 YSYEKL. The CDR3 runs to 15 residues. V was clipped by 0 bases and J by 0 bases, with 5 bases between them. CDR3 residues: CASSQDSANTGELFF. In DNA form, the CDR3 reads TGCGCCAGCAGCCAAGACAGCGCGAACACCGGGGAGCTGTTTTTT.

This clonotype was seen a few times. The rearrangement links TRBV15 to TRBJ1-1; D not resolved. The germline V gene has CDR1 LNHNV and CDR2 YYDKDF (reference sequence). The CDR3 is 14 amino acids. V gave up 0 bases and J gave up 3 bases, with 8 bases separating them. CDR3 DNA sequence: TGTGCCACCAGCAGAGAGGGGTTGGACACTGAAGCTTTCTTT. As protein: CATSREGLDTEAFF.

The rearrangement joins TRBV5-1 to TRBJ2-5; D is uncertain. The CDR3 consists of 19 residues. The germline CDR1 and CDR2 sequences are SGHRS and YFSETQ. With 3 bases removed from V and 5 bases from J, the gap between germline ends came to 29 bases. The DNA of the CDR3 is TGCGCCAGCAGCTCGCAACCACTTGGTTTAGCCAGCTTGGGGGAGACCCAGTACTTC. Encoded protein: CASSSQPLGLASLGETQYF.

This clonotype was seen a handful of times. The chain joins TRBV25-1 to TRBJ1-2; D ambiguous. V was trimmed by 6 bases and J by 8 bases, leaving 16 bases between them. Germline CDR1 MGHDK, CDR2 SYGVNS. The CDR3 is 13 amino acids. The CDR3 loop reads CASSPSSYGGYTF. The CDR3 DNA is TGTGCCAGCAGCCCAAGTAGCTATGGGGGCTACACCTTC.

This clonotype has more than one count but fewer than ten. The V call is TRBV12-3 or TRBV12-4, the J call TRBJ2-1; unclear D gene. The V end was cut by 2 bases, the J end by 0 bases, with 11 bases between. The CDR3 is 16 residues long. As DNA, the CDR3 is TGTGCCAGCAGTTTATCGGACCTGAGCTCCTACAATGAGCAGTTCTTC. This codes for CASSLSDLSSYNEQFF.

This clonotype occurred many times. This chain connects TRBV28 to TRBJ1-4; D ambiguous. The CDR3 consists of 16 residues. V was trimmed by 6 bases and J by 5 bases, leaving 19 bases between them. Germline V CDR1 and CDR2: MDHEN, SYDVKM. The CDR3 loop reads CASRPFTGRVNEKLFF. The CDR3 region has the DNA TGTGCCAGCAGACCATTCACGGGAAGGGTAAATGAAAAACTGTTTTTT.

The rearrangement uses TRBV6-5 and TRBJ2-7; 13 positions match TRBD2. The CDR3 loop spans 16 amino acids. CDR1 and CDR2 (germline): MNHEY, SVGAGI. V lost 0 bases to trimming and J lost 5 bases; unmatched junction nucleotides: 4. This chain's CDR3 is CASSYSWTSGSNEQYF. The CDR3, as DNA: TGTGCCAGCAGTTACTCATGGACTAGCGGGAGTAACGAGCAGTACTTC.